One and the same sample provided the 16 T cell receptor beta chains below, sequenced in a study of shared clonotypes between healthy human individuals. Sequencing used immunoSEQ multiplex PCR; TCRdb keeps in-frame clones, though not all of them. The table lists roughly 2.2 million clones, just over 90% of them singletons. Sequencing was carried out using naive CD4+ T cells from PBMCs. The subset: CD45RA+ positively selected. The receptors originated from a man younger than 35 in good health. Some clones in this sample may be carry-over from other donors' samples.

The chain employs TRBV10-2 and TRBJ2-7; 11 nucleotides match TRBD2. CDR1 is WSHSY and CDR2 is SAAADI in the germline V gene. Losses at the gene ends were 2 bases for V and 1 base for J; bases not matched to a gene: 1. The CDR3 length is 15 residues. The CDR3 DNA reads as TGCGCCAGCAGTGAGGGACTAGCGGGTTCCTACGAGCAGTACTTC. Its translation is CASSEGLAGSYEQYF.

The chain is built from TRBV6-6 and TRBJ2-7; D perhaps matches TRBD2 (5 bases). This CDR3 region has 15 residues. Trimming took off 6 bases at V and 2 bases at J, with 17 bases between the two ends. Germline-derived CDR1 and CDR2 are MNHNY and SVGAGI (reference sequence). CDR3 in DNA: TGTGCCAGCAGCTCACCGCAAGAGGGTGCCTACGAGCAGTACTTC. Translating it yields CASSSPQEGAYEQYF.

The chain uses TRBV29-1 and TRBJ2-7; 9 positions match TRBD2. Germline CDR1 SQVTM, CDR2 ANQGSEA. J gave up 5 bases and V 7 bases, and 12 bases lay outside the gene matches. The CDR3 consists of 14 residues. The chain's CDR3 is CSDTPSGIFNEQYF. The CDR3 DNA reads TGCAGCGACACGCCTAGCGGGATCTTTAACGAGCAGTACTTC.

The chain links TRBV27 to TRBJ1-1; D uncertain. This CDR3 is 15 amino acids long. The V and J ends lost 3 bases and 0 bases respectively, with 11 bases between them. Germline V lookup: CDR1 MNHEY, CDR2 SMNVEV (reference sequence). The CDR3 nucleotides are TGTGCCAGCAGTTTGTCCCGGAGAATGAACACTGAAGCTTTCTTT. Translating it yields CASSLSRRMNTEAFF.

A single count supports this clone. The V gene is TRBV29-1, the J gene TRBJ1-2; the D gene is possibly TRBD1 (6 bases). CDR1 is SQVTM, CDR2 ANQGSEA, per germline. V lost 3 bases to trimming and J lost 4 bases, with 18 bases between them. The CDR3 is made up of 15 amino acids. The CDR3 nucleotides read TGCAGCGTTGAGTCCCAGGGGCAGGGGTTCTATGGCTACACCTTC. It encodes CSVESQGQGFYGYTF.

As to this clone: The sample carries other DNA sequences with the same CDR3. The V and J genes are TRBV5-1 and TRBJ1-3, with D unresolved. V lost 4 bases to trimming and J lost 0 bases, with 11 bases between them. The CDR3 consists of 15 residues. Germline V gives CDR1 SGHRS, CDR2 YFSETQ. The CDR3 DNA follows: TGCGCCAGCAGCCTGGAAGGAAGCTCTGGAAACACCATATATTTT. This gives the protein CASSLEGSSGNTIYF.

This clone showed up just a few times. The identical CDR3 is also encoded by other nucleotide sequences in the sample. The chain uses TRBV9 and TRBJ2-1; 10 bases are a match to TRBD2. The germline gives CDR1 SGDLS, CDR2 YYNGEE. CDR3 length equals 15 residues. V lost 2 bases and J lost 3; bases outside the gene matches: 2. For the CDR3, the DNA is TGTGCCAGCAGCGTTTCTAGCGGGAGCTACAATGAGCAGTTCTTC. This gives the protein CASSVSSGSYNEQFF.

The rearrangement links TRBV7-9 to TRBJ1-2; D call uncertain. V was shortened by 4 bases and J by 8 bases, with 11 bases between the two germline ends. CDR1 and CDR2 from the germline V gene are SEHNR and FQNEAQ (reference sequence). This CDR3 is built from 12 residues. DNA for the CDR3: TGTGCCAGCAGCTCCCAAATGCGCGGCTACACCTTC. This encodes CASSSQMRGYTF.

This chain uses TRBV28 with TRBJ1-5; D call uncertain. Trimming cost V 8 bases and J 6 bases, with 11 bases left between them. The CDR3 has 12 residues. Germline loops: CDR1 MDHEN, CDR2 SYDVKM. This CDR3 is CASSGLGQPQHF. The CDR3 DNA reads TGTGCCAGCTCAGGTCTTGGTCAGCCCCAGCATTTT.

The rearrangement links TRBV20-1 to TRBJ1-2; no clear D. Germline V lookup: CDR1 DFQATT, CDR2 SNEGSKA (reference sequence). The CDR3 is 11 amino acids. The V and J ends lost 6 bases and 5 bases respectively, with 10 bases between them. In DNA form, the CDR3 reads TGCAGTGCGGAGACTTTGTATGGCTACACCTTC. The encoded protein is CSAETLYGYTF.

The rearrangement links TRBV6-5 to TRBJ1-2; the D gene is possibly TRBD1 (5 bases). The germline gives CDR1 MNHEY, CDR2 SVGAGI. Trimming removed 6 bases from V and 4 bases from J, with 18 bases in between. This CDR3 spans 15 amino acids. The CDR3 here is CASSPGTANLYGYTF. The CDR3 region has the DNA TGTGCCAGCAGCCCAGGGACCGCCAACCTCTATGGCTACACCTTC.

This clone was seen just once. The rearrangement joins TRBV19 to TRBJ2-2; 11 bases fit TRBD2. Looked up from germline, CDR1 is LNHDA and CDR2 is SQIVND (reference sequence). This CDR3 has 17 amino acids. The junction had 10 bases not matched to a gene; V was cut back by 5 bases and J by 5 bases. The CDR3 DNA sequence: TGTGCCAGTAGTCCGTTAGCGGGAGGGACGAGGACCGGGGAGCTGTTTTTT. Translating gives CASSPLAGGTRTGELFF.

The V and J genes are TRBV28 and TRBJ1-3; TRBD1 matches at 7 bases. Germline lookup yields CDR1 MDHEN and CDR2 SYDVKM. J gave up 0 bases and V 8 bases, and 7 bases lay outside the gene matches. The CDR3 totals 15 residues. The CDR3 DNA follows: TGTGCCAGCGACCCCGGGACAGCCTCTGGAAACACCATATATTTT. Translating it yields CASDPGTASGNTIYF.

The chain recombines TRBV7-9 with TRBJ2-1; 7 bases are a match to TRBD2. V shed 1 base and J 8 bases; nucleotides not matched to a gene: 5. The CDR3 spans 14 residues. Germline lookup yields CDR1 SEHNR and CDR2 FQNEAQ (reference sequence). CDR3 coding DNA: TGTGCCAGCAGCTTAGTGGCAGGGAGGGATGAGCAGTTCTTC. It is translated as CASSLVAGRDEQFF.

The rearrangement uses TRBV29-1 and TRBJ1-2, with D possibly matching TRBD1 (5 bases). The CDR3 sequence is 13 residues long. CDR1 and CDR2 (germline): SQVTM, ANQGSEA. Trimming took 6 bases from V and 6 from J, leaving 17 bases between them. In nucleotides, the CDR3 is TGCAGCGTCACGGGGACCTCCCAGGATGGCTACACCTTC. Its translation is CSVTGTSQDGYTF.

The chain carries TRBV7-6 and TRBJ2-1; 8 bases match TRBD2. From germline, CDR1 is SGHVS and CDR2 FNYEAQ. The junction had 12 bases not matched to a gene; V was cut back by 5 bases and J by 3 bases. The CDR3 has 17 amino acids. CDR3 protein: CASSRPLTSGGYNEQFF. CDR3 nucleotides: TGTGCCAGCAGCCGACCTTTAACTAGCGGAGGCTACAATGAGCAGTTCTTC. Full variable domain (outside the CDR3, taken from reference TRBV7-6 and TRBJ2-1): GAGVSQSPRYKVTKRGQDVALRCDPISGHVSLYWYRQALGQGPEFLTYFNYEAQQDKSGLPNDRFSAERPEGSISTLTIQRTEQRDSAMYRCASSRPLTSGGYNEQFFGPGTRLTVL.